These 2 T cell receptor beta chains were all obtained from the same sample, sequenced in a study of Ad26.COV2.S vaccination and SARS-CoV-2 variants. Treatment here: around 19 received Ad26.COV2.S at low or high dose, single or two shots; 5 received placebo; per-sample allocation not given. Collection of the samples took place on day 63 after the first injection of vaccine or placebo. Profiled with immunoSEQ multiplex PCR; TCRdb holds only in-frame clones, not every one. The table lists hundreds of thousands of clones, about 89% of them singletons. The sequences come from peripheral blood, collected in a trial of Ad26.COV2.S vaccine versus placebo. Source of these receptors: a person aged 18-60 years who received the Ad26.COV2.S COVID-19 vaccine or a placebo.

The V and J genes are TRBV2 and TRBJ2-4; no clear D gene. Germline V CDR1 and CDR2: SNHLY, FYNNEI. The CDR3 consists of 14 residues. The V and J ends lost 7 bases and 5 bases respectively, with 15 bases between them. The CDR3 is CASKGVRAENIQYF. The DNA of the CDR3 is TGTGCCAGCAAGGGCGTTCGGGCAGAAAACATTCAGTACTTC. Supplemented by reference TRBV2 and TRBJ2-4, the full variable domain reads EPEVTQTPSHQVTQMGQEVILRCVPISNHLYFYWYRQILGQKVEFLVSFYNNEISEKSEIFDDQFSVERPDGSNFTLKIRSTKLEDSAMYFCASKGVRAENIQYFGAGTRLSVL.

The chain joins TRBV6-6 to TRBJ1-1, with TRBD1 identical over 7 bases. Per the germline V gene, CDR1 is MNHNY and CDR2 is SVGAGI (reference sequence). V lost 2 bases to trimming and J lost 2 bases; unmatched junction nucleotides: 5. This CDR3 has 15 amino acids. In DNA form, the CDR3 reads TGTGCCAGCAGTTACCCGGGACAGACCAACACTGAAGCTTTCTTT. Translating it yields CASSYPGQTNTEAFF.